The present T cell receptor beta chain was sequenced within a study of cytomegalovirus exposure and HLA in healthy donors. Whole-study findings and limits: Most TCRs appeared rarely, but some public TCRs recurred in many donors.

13 Jbeta primers and 60 Vbeta primers were used for the PCR. Assay: immunoSEQ multiplex PCR; the TCRdb copy retains only in-frame clones and omits some. Of about 120,000 clones listed, roughly 80% are singletons. Comment on this clone: Its antigen is undetermined.

The CDR3 totals 15 residues. The V end lost 3 bases, the J end lost 2 bases, and 10 bases lay between the germline ends. The germline gives CDR1 KGHSH, CDR2 LQKENI. The J gene is TRBJ2-2, the V gene TRBV18; perhaps TRBD2 as D (6 bases). The specimen sequenced was PBMCs. This sequence was found in a female donor in good health and CMV-seropositive. The CDR3 protein is CASSPQGGNTGELFF. CDR3 coding DNA: TGTGCCAGCTCACCCCAGGGAGGCAACACCGGGGAGCTGTTTTTT.